This TCR beta chain was recovered during a study of post-analysis software for immune sequencing data. Study-level background: There were relapsing-remitting, secondary progressive and progressive-relapsing multiple sclerosis among the disease courses included. Study-level results: For normalized Chao1 diversity, multiple sclerosis patients scored significantly lower than controls did. TRBV5-6, TRBV5-1 and TRBV20-1 belonged to a set of roughly five TRBV segments that were more frequent in patients than controls. Strong co-clustering by F measure was seen for same-batch samples.

V lost 4 bases and J lost 5, with 8 bases in between. The CDR3 is made up of 13 amino acids. Germline V gene sequence: CDR1 KGHDR, CDR2 SFDVKD. As concerns this clonotype: Its antigen remains unidentified.

Unique molecular identifiers tagged the TCR beta cDNA libraries. Input of roughly 1 to 11 million T cells yielded approximately 500,000 cDNA molecules. TCRdb ran MiXCR on the PCR reads and lists one entry per CDR3 protein. The sample lists about 770,000 distinct CDR3 sequences, just over 45% occurring once. Sequencing was performed on blood. The sequence was collected from a girl aged 5 to 17 with multiple sclerosis. The rearrangement joins TRBV24-1 to TRBJ1-5; D perhaps matches TRBD1 (5 bases). The CDR3 here is CATSDRGDQPQHF. The DNA of the CDR3 is TGTGCCACCAGTGACCGAGGGGATCAGCCCCAGCATTTT.